What follows are 20 T cell receptor beta chains derived from one specimen sequenced in a study of T cell responses to AZD1222 COVID-19 vaccine. The method was immunoSEQ multiplex PCR; TCRdb's version includes in-frame clones alone and lacks a portion of them. Counted here are some 96,000 clones, 80% to 95% occurring once; the ten biggest clones make up over 1.5%. The material was peripheral blood, obtained on day 0 of AZD1222 vaccination. The source of these receptors is an adult in good health.

The chain uses TRBV12-3 or TRBV12-4 and TRBJ1-2; possibly TRBD1 for D (5 bases). V gave up 6 bases and J gave up 4 bases, with 9 bases separating them. The CDR3 has 12 residues. The CDR3 region has the DNA TGTGCCAGCAGCCAAGACAGCTATGGCTACACCTTC. Translated, it gives CASSQDSYGYTF.

The rearrangement joins TRBV2 to TRBJ1-5; 7 bases are a match to TRBD1. This CDR3 comprises 18 residues. V shed 6 bases and J 0 bases; nucleotides not matched to a gene: 14. Germline values: CDR1 SNHLY, CDR2 FYNNEI. CDR3 amino acids: CASSGYLGQQYSNQPQHF. The CDR3, as DNA: TGTGCCAGCAGCGGGTACTTGGGACAGCAATATAGCAATCAGCCCCAGCATTTT.

This rearrangement joins TRBV18 to TRBJ2-1, with D unclear. Germline CDR1 is KGHSH and CDR2 is LQKENI. Trimming took off 2 bases at V and 0 bases at J, with 8 bases between the two ends. The CDR3 sequence is 15 residues long. CDR3 sequence reads: CASSPRRSSYNEQFF. CDR3 sequence (DNA): TGTGCCAGCTCACCAAGACGTAGCTCCTACAATGAGCAGTTCTTC.

This clone has only one observation. This chain links TRBV7-3 with TRBJ2-7; D might be TRBD2 (6 bases). This CDR3 has 14 residues. The germline CDR1 and CDR2 sequences are SGHTA and FQGTGA. Trimming took 6 bases from V and 2 from J, leaving 14 bases between them. CDR3 DNA: TGTGCCAGCAGTCCTACCGGGGGTACCTACGAGCAGTACTTC. This encodes CASSPTGGTYEQYF.

V gene TRBV2 combines with J gene TRBJ1-2; no firm D call. This CDR3 has 14 residues. The V gene's germline CDR1 is SNHLY and CDR2 FYNNEI. With 4 bases removed from V and 8 bases from J, the gap between germline ends came to 17 bases. CDR3 nucleotides: TGTGCCAGCAGTGGGGGTTTTTATAGTGACGGCTACACCTTC. Translation: CASSGGFYSDGYTF.

V gene TRBV19 combines with J gene TRBJ1-5; possible D gene TRBD1, 5 bases. The germline gives CDR1 LNHDA, CDR2 SQIVND (reference sequence). V lost 3 bases and J 2 bases, leaving 14 bases between the germline ends. The CDR3 covers 16 residues. The CDR3 bases are TGTGCCAGTAGTATTGGGGGACCCGGTGGCAATCAGCCCCAGCATTTT. This encodes CASSIGGPGGNQPQHF.

The chain has TRBV29-1 and TRBJ2-5, with a weak D call TRBD2 (6 bases). CDR1 and CDR2 (germline): SQVTM, ANQGSEA. The length of the CDR3 is 14 residues. The ends were cut back, 7 bases at V and 2 bases at J, with 17 bases in the middle. This chain's CDR3 is CSGSPGGVQETQYF. As DNA, the CDR3 is TGCAGCGGGAGCCCCGGAGGGGTACAAGAGACCCAGTACTTC.

The chain couples TRBV10-3 to TRBJ2-3; D possibly corresponds to TRBD1 (7 bases). The CDR3 covers 13 residues. Trimming left V 6 bases short and J 4 bases short, with 11 bases between. Germline V gives CDR1 ENHRY, CDR2 SYGVKD. CDR3 bases: TGTGCCATCAGGCGGGACAGTTCAGATACGCAGTATTTT. Amino acids: CAIRRDSSDTQYF.

The chain is built from TRBV6-5 and TRBJ1-2, with D unclear. The CDR3 is made up of 16 amino acids. Per the germline V gene, CDR1 is MNHEY and CDR2 is SVGAGI. Trimming removed 4 bases from V and 2 bases from J, with 17 bases in between. The CDR3 spells CASSFGDQRTNYGYTF. Written as DNA, the CDR3 is TGTGCCAGCAGTTTCGGGGATCAACGGACCAACTATGGCTACACCTTC.

Notes on this clone: Other DNA sequences from this sample encode an identical CDR3 as well. The genes are TRBV29-1 and TRBJ1-2; maybe TRBD1 (5 bases). The germline gives CDR1 SQVTM, CDR2 ANQGSEA. CDR3 length equals 11 residues. V lost 5 bases and J lost 2, with 6 bases in between. CDR3 amino acids: CSVRDNYGYTF. In DNA form, the CDR3 reads TGCAGCGTTAGGGACAACTATGGCTACACCTTC.

CDR3 DNA sequence: TGCACCAGCAGTGGACTAGCGGGGCCCTACGAGCAGTACTTC. It codes for CTSSGLAGPYEQYF. This rearrangement joins TRBV1 to TRBJ2-7; the table assigns TRBD2, which was not confirmed against the DNA. TRBV1 is listed as a pseudogene. The CDR3 runs 14 residues.

This clone was seen once. The chain couples TRBV5-1 to TRBJ2-7; 9 bases match TRBD1. The CDR3 sequence is 14 residues long. Germline CDR1 SGHRS, CDR2 YFSETQ. J was trimmed by 5 bases and V by 4 bases; bases with no gene match: 7. DNA of the CDR3: TGCGCCAGCAGCCCGGGACAGGGAACGCACGAGCAGTACTTC. As protein: CASSPGQGTHEQYF.

The rearrangement uses TRBV5-1 and TRBJ2-5; 9 bases agree with TRBD1. The V and J ends lost 0 bases and 5 bases, in that order; junction bases with no gene match: 8. The germline V gene encodes CDR1 SGHRS and CDR2 YFSETQ. The length of the CDR3 is 16 residues. CDR3 sequence (DNA): TGCGCCAGCAGCTTGGTTGCGACAGGGGGGAGGGAGACCCAGTACTTC. This codes for CASSLVATGGRETQYF.

The chain carries TRBV9 and TRBJ2-1; D is perhaps TRBD2 (5 bases). V gave up 4 bases and J gave up 7 bases, with 18 bases separating them. CDR3 length: 15 amino acids. Germline values: CDR1 SGDLS, CDR2 YYNGEE. Here the CDR3 DNA reads TGTGCCAGCAGCCCCCTGACTAAACCCCAAAATGAGCAGTTCTTC. It encodes CASSPLTKPQNEQFF. Full variable domain (missing parts from reference TRBV9 and TRBJ2-1): DSGVTQTPKHLITATGQRVTLRCSPRSGDLSVYWYQQSLDQGLQFLIQYYNGEERAKGNILERFSAQQFPDLHSELNLSSLELGDSALYFCASSPLTKPQNEQFFGPGTRLTVL.

V usage is TRBV19 and J usage is TRBJ2-1; D is uncertain. The CDR3 length is 13 residues. CDR1 LNHDA and CDR2 SQIVND come from the germline V gene (reference sequence). Trimming shortened V by 5 bases and J by 5 bases, and 10 bases separated the two germline ends. The CDR3 DNA follows: TGTGCCAGTAGTCAGCAGTTAAACAATGAGCAGTTCTTC. Translation gives CASSQQLNNEQFF.

The chain combines TRBV5-1 with TRBJ2-5, with 11 bases fitting TRBD1. The length of the CDR3 is 17 residues. The V segment lost 4 bases and the J segment 4 bases; nucleotides outside the gene matches: 12. Germline loops: CDR1 SGHRS, CDR2 YFSETQ. The CDR3 protein is CASSPRTGGAPGETQYF. CDR3 DNA sequence: TGCGCCAGCAGCCCACGGACAGGGGGCGCCCCTGGAGAGACCCAGTACTTC.

The genes are TRBV7-9 and TRBJ2-7; no firm D call. Germline-derived CDR1 and CDR2 are SEHNR and FQNEAQ (reference sequence). V lost 3 bases, J lost 1 base, and 7 bases lay in between. The CDR3 runs to 13 residues. The CDR3 loop reads CASSFSASYEQYF. The CDR3 DNA follows: TGTGCCAGCAGCTTTTCGGCGTCCTACGAGCAGTACTTC.

This chain connects TRBV3-1 (or the pseudogene TRBV3-2) to TRBJ1-6; D is ambiguous. CDR3 length: 17 residues. The germline V gene encodes CDR1 LGHDT and CDR2 YNNKEL (reference sequence). The V end was cut by 0 bases, the J end by 0 bases, with 9 bases between. DNA of the CDR3: TGTGCCAGCAGCCAAGATCTGAGGAGCTCCTATAATTCACCCCTCCACTTT. It yields the protein CASSQDLRSSYNSPLHF.

J is TRBJ1-2 and V is TRBV6-5; perhaps TRBD1 as D (6 bases). The CDR3 is made up of 15 amino acids. V was trimmed by 10 bases and J by 5 bases, leaving 23 bases between them. From germline, CDR1 is MNHEY and CDR2 SVGAGI. This chain's CDR3 is CATRSDRPEFYGYTF. CDR3 sequence (DNA): TGTGCCACCCGAAGCGACAGGCCGGAATTTTATGGCTACACCTTC.

This rearrangement joins TRBV7-9 to TRBJ1-2; no firm D call. The CDR3 totals 12 residues. The V end lost 5 bases, the J end lost 7 bases, and 11 bases lay between the germline ends. Germline assignment: CDR1 SEHNR and CDR2 FQNEAQ (reference sequence). This chain's CDR3 is CASSLDGSGYTF. CDR3 DNA sequence: TGTGCCAGCAGCCTCGACGGGAGTGGCTACACCTTC.